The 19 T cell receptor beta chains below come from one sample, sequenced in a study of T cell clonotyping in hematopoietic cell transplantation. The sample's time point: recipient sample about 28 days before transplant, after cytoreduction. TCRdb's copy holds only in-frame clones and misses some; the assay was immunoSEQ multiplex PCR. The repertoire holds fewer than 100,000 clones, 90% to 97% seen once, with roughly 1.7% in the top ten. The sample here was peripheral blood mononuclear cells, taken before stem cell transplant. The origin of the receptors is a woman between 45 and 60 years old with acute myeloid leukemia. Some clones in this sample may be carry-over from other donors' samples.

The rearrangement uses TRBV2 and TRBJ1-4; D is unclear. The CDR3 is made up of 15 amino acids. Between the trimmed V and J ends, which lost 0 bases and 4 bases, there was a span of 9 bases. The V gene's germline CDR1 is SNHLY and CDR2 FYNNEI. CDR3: CASSEAGSVNEKLFF. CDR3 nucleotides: TGTGCCAGCAGTGAAGCGGGGTCTGTTAATGAAAAACTGTTTTTT.

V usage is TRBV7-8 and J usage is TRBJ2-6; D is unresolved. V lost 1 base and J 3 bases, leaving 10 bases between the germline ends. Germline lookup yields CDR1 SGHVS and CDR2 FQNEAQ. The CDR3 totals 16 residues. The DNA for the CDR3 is TGTGCCAGCAGCTTAGTGAGTGGGTTTGGGGCCAACGTCCTGACTTTC. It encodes CASSLVSGFGANVLTF.

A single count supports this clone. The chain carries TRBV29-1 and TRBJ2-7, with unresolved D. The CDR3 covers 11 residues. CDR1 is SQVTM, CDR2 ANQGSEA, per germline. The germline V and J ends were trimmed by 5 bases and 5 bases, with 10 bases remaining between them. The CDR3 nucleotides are TGCAGCGTTCAAAGTCGGGACGAGCAGTACTTC. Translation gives CSVQSRDEQYF.

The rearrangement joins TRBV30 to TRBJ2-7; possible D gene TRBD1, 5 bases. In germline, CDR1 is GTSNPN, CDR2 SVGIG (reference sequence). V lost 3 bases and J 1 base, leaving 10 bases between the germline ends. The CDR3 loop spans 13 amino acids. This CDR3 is CAWSRDSSYEQYF. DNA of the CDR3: TGTGCCTGGAGCCGCGACAGTTCCTACGAGCAGTACTTC. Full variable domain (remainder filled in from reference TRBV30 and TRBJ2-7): SQTIHQWPATLVQPVGSPLSLECTVEGTSNPNLYWYRQAAGRGLQLLFYSVGIGQISSEVPQNLSASRPQDRQFILSSKKLLLSDSGFYLCAWSRDSSYEQYFGPGTRLTVT.

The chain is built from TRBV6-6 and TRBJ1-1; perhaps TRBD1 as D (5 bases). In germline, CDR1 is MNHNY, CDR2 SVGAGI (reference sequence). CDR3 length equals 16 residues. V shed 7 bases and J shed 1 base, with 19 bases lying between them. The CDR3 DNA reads TGTGCCAGCATTCGGGACCTGGGTATCGGGAACACTGAAGCTTTCTTT. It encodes CASIRDLGIGNTEAFF.

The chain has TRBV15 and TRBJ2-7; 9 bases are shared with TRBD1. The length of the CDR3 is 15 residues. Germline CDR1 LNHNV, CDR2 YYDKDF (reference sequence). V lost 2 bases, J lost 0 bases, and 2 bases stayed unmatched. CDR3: CATSRHRGLSYEQYF. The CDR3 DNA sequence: TGTGCCACCAGCAGACACAGGGGGCTCTCCTACGAGCAGTACTTC.

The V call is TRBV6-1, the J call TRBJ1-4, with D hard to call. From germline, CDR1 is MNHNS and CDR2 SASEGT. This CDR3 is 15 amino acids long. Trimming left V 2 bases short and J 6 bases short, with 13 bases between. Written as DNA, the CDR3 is TGTGCCAGCAGTGAACAGAAATTGATAGATGAAAAACTGTTTTTT. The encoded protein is CASSEQKLIDEKLFF.

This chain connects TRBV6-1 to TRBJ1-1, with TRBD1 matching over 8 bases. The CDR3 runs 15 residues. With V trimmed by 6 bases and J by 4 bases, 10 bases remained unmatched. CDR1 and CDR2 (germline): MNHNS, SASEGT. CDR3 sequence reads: CASSPRTGHSTEAFF. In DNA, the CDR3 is TGTGCCAGCAGCCCGAGGACAGGGCATAGCACTGAAGCTTTCTTT.

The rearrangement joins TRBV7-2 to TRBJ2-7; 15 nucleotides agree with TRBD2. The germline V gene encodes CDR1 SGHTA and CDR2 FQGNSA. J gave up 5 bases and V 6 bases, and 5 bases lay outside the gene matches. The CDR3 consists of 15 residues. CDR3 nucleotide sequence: TGTGCCAGCAGTAGGACTAGCGGGGGGGCCAACGAGCAGTACTTC. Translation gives CASSRTSGGANEQYF.

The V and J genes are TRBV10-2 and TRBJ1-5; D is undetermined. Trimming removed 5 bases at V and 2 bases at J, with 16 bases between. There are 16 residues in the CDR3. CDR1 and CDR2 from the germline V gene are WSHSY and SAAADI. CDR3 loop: CASSPPAGSGNQPQHF. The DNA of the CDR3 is TGCGCCAGCAGTCCCCCGGCGGGGAGCGGCAATCAGCCCCAGCATTTT.

The CDR3 DNA follows: TGTGCCTGGACAGCAACGATGAACACTGAAGCTTTCTTT. This encodes CAWTATMNTEAFF. The rearrangement joins TRBV30 to TRBJ1-1, with D unclear. This CDR3 comprises 13 residues. CDR1 and CDR2 (germline): GTSNPN, SVGIG (reference sequence). The ends were cut back, 4 bases at V and 0 bases at J, with 9 bases in the middle.

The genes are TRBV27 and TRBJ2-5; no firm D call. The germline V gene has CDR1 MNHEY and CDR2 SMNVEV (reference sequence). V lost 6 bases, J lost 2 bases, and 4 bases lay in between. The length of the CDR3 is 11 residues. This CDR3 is CASRVQETQYF. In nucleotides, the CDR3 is TGTGCCAGCAGAGTTCAAGAGACCCAGTACTTC.

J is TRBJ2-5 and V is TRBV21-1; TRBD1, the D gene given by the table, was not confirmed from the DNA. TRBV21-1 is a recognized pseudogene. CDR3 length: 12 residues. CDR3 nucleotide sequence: TGTGCCAGCAGGGGGGACAGGGAGACCCAGTACTTC. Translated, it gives CASRGDRETQYF.

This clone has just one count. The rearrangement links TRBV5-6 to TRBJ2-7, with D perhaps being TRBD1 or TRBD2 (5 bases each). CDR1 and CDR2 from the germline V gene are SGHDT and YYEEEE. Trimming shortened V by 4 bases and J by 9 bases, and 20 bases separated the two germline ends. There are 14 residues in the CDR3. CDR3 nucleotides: TGTGCCAGCAGCCCCAGGGACCAAACGCTTCGGCAGTACTTC. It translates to CASSPRDQTLRQYF.

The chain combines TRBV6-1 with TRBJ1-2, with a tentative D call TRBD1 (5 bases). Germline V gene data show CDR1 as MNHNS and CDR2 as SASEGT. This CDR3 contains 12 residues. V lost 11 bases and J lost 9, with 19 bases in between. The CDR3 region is CAATGPEKSYTF. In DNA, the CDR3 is TGTGCCGCGACGGGGCCTGAGAAAAGCTACACCTTC.

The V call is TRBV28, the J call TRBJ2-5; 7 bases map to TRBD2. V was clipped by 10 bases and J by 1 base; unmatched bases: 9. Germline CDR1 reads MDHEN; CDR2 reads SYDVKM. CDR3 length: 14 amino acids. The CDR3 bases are TGTGCCACCACGGGAGCGGGACTCCAAGAGACCCAGTACTTC. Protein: CATTGAGLQETQYF.

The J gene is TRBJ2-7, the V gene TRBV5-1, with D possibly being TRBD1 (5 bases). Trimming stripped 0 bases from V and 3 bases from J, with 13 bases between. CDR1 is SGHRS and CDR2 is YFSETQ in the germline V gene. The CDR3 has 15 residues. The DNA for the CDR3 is TGCGCCAGCAGCTTGGGGGTCAGGGCAAGCTACGAGCAGTACTTC. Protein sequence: CASSLGVRASYEQYF.

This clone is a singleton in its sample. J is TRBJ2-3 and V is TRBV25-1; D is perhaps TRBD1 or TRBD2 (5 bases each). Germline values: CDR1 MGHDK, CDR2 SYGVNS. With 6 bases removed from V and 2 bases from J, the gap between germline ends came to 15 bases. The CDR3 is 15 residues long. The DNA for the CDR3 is TGTGCCAGCAGCGTCGGGGCCCCGTCCACAGATACGCAGTATTTT. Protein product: CASSVGAPSTDTQYF.

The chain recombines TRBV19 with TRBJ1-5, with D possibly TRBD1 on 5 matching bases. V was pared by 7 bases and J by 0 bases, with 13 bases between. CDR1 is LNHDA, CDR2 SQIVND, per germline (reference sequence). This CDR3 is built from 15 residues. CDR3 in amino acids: CASNRDLYSNQPQHF. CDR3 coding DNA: TGTGCCAGTAACCGGGACCTATATAGCAATCAGCCCCAGCATTTT.